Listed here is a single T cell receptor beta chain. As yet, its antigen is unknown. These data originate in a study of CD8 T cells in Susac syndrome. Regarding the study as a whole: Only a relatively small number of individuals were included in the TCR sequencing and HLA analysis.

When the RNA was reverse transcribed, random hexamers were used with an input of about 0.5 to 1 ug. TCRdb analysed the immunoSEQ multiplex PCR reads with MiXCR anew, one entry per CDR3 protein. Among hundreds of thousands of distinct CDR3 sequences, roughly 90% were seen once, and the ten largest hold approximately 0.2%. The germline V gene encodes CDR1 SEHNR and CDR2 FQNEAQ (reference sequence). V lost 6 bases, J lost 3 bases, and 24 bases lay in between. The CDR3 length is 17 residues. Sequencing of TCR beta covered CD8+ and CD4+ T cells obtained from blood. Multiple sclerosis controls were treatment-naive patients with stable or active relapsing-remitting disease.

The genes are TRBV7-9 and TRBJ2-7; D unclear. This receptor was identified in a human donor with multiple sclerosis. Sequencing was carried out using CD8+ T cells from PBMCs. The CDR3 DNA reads TGTGCCAGCAGTCCGAAGGCAGGACGGAAATTCTTCTACGAGCAGTACTTC. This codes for CASSPKAGRKFFYEQYF. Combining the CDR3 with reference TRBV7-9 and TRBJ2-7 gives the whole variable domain DTGVSQNPRHKITKRGQNVTFRCDPISEHNRLYWYRQTLGQGPEFLTYFQNEAQLEKSRLLSDRFSAERPKGSFSTLEIQRTEQGDSAMYLCASSPKAGRKFFYEQYFGPGTRLTVT.